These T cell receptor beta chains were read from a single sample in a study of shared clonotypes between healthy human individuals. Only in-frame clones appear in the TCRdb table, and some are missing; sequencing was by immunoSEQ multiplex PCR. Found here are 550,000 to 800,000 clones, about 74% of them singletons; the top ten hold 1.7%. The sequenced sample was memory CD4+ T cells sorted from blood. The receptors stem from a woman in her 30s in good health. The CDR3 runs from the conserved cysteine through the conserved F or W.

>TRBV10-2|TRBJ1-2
CASRDRESGYTF
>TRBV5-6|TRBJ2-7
CASSPGAARAGYEQYF
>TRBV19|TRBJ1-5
CASRISQADQPQHF
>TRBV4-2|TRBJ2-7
CASSYDQQGFGEQYF
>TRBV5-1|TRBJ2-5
CASSVAGEGWETQYF
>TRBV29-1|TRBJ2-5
CSGGKDRGETQYF
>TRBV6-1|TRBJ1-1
CASSRRKGMAEAFF
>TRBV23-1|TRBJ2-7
CASTTKGGTEAYEQYF
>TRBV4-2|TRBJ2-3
CASSQAGKSTDTQYF
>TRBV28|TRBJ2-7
CASSPNTGTGYEQYF
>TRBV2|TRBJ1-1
CASSRTGMGTEAFF
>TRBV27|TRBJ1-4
CASRNRGRDEKLFF
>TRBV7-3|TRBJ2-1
CASSYPGLAGGPYNEQFF
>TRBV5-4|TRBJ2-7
CASSFGGDRGPREQYF
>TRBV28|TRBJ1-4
CASSRPGQGAINEKLFF
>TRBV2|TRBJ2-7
CAGRGGTYEQYF
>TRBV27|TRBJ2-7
CASSGRTGSSYEQYF
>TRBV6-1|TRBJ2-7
CASTQGQFSTYEQYF
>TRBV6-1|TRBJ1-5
CASSDYFFDAGQPQHF
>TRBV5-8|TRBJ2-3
CASSLGSHDTQYF
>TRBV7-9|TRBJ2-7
CASSSPGRQYF
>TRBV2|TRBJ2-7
CASSPTEIYEQYF
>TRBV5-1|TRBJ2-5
CASSLAIPQTETQYF
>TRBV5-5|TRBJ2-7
CASGLQGAYEQYF
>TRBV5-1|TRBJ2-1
CASSGGRSYNEQFF
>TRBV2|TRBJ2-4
CASSEARRAFRGAKNIQYF
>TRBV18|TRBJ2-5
CASSLTAAYQETQYF
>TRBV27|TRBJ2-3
CASTPWGSGDTDTQYF
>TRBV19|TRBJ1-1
CASSPRQIEAFF
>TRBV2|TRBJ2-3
CASRSSGSSTDTQYF
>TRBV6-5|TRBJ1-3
CASRPPQGSGNTIYF
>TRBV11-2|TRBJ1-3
CASSLDRVGNTIYF
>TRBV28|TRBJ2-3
CASSLTGILGDTQYF
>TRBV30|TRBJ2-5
CAWSQDRVYF
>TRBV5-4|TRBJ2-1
CASQVSTSRSYNEQFF
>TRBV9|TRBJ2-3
CASSPTGTGFRDTQYF
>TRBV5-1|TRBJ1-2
CASSQGQINGYTF
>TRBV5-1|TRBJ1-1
CASSLGGTLNTEAFF
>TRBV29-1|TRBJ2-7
CSVTRGFYEQYF
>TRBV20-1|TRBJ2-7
CSAWESYEQYF
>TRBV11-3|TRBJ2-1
CASSPSGSSYNEQFF
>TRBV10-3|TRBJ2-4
CAVRDRENIQYF
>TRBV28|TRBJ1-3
CASSLGHRIGNTIYF
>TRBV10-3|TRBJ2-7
CAISPAGGLYEQYF
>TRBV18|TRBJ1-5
CASSPPRKDGGGNQPQHF
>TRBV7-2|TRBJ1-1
CASSLLRTGRTEAFF
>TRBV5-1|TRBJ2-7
CASSLVAGGGEQYF